This T cell receptor beta chain derives from a study of beta chain features in type 1 diabetes. Study context: Healthy donors and patients showed comparable age, gender and cell yields.

Germline CDR1 reads SGDLS; CDR2 reads YYNGEE. This CDR3 contains 15 residues. V lost 3 bases to trimming and J lost 0 bases, with 10 bases between them. On this clone itself: Its antigen is unknown.

What was sequenced were expressed TCRB transcripts, since all of the isolated RNA had been reverse transcribed. The method was immunoSEQ multiplex PCR; TCRdb's version includes in-frame clones alone and lacks a portion of them. In the table there are a few hundred thousand clones, under 20% of which are singletons. Study-wide findings and caveats: Significant though moderate, a shortening of TCRB CDR3s appeared in all four CD4+ subsets of Type 1 diabetes patients.

The receptor was derived from a man aged 25-45 years with type 1 diabetes. V usage is TRBV9 and J usage is TRBJ2-1, with no clear D. Sequenced: naive CD4+ T cells from blood. CDR3 sequence: CASSDGVSSYNEQFF. The CDR3 bases are TGTGCCAGCAGCGATGGGGTAAGCTCCTACAATGAGCAGTTCTTC.